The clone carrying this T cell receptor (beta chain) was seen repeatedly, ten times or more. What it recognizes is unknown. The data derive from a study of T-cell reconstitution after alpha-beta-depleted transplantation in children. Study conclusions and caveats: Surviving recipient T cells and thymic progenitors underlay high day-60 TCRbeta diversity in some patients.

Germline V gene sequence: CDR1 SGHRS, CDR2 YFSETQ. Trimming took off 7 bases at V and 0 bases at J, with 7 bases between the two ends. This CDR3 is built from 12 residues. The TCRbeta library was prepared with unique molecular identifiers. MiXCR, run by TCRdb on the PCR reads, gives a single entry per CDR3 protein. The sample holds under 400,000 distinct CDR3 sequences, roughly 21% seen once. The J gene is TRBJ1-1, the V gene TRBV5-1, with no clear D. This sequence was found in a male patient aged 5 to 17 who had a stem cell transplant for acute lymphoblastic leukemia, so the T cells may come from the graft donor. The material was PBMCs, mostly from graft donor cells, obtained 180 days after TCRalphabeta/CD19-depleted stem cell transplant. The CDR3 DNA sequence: TGCGCCAGCGGTCCCATGAACACTGAAGCTTTCTTT. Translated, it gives CASGPMNTEAFF. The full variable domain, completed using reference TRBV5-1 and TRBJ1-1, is KAGVTQTPRYLIKTRGQQVTLSCSPISGHRSVSWYQQTPGQGLQFLFEYFSETQRNKGNFPGRFSGRQFSNSRSEMNVSTLELGDSALYLCASGPMNTEAFFGQGTRLTVV.